What follows are 28 T cell receptor beta chains derived from one specimen sequenced in a study of cytomegalovirus exposure and HLA in healthy donors. PCR used 60 Vbeta primers and 13 Jbeta primers. Profiling relied on immunoSEQ multiplex PCR, and the TCRdb table lists in-frame clones only, not all of them. Its listing shows around 140,000 clones. Sample: PBMCs. The receptors come from a man aged 18 to 30 in good health and CMV-seronegative.

The chain employs TRBV27 and TRBJ2-7, with 7 nucleotides matching TRBD2. V lost 2 bases and J lost 2; bases outside the gene matches: 15. Per germline, CDR1 MNHEY and CDR2 SMNVEV (reference sequence). The CDR3 length is 18 residues. The CDR3 is CASSLRLAASLLTYEQYF. The CDR3 DNA reads as TGTGCCAGCAGTTTACGTCTAGCGGCCTCTCTCCTAACCTACGAGCAGTACTTC.

The chain recombines TRBV6-5 with TRBJ2-7; 9 positions agree with TRBD1. Germline V CDR1 and CDR2: MNHEY, SVGAGI. The junction had 9 bases not matched to a gene; V was cut back by 7 bases and J by 5 bases. The length of the CDR3 is 14 residues. Written as DNA, the CDR3 is TGTGCCAGCACCGCCGGGACAGGGCGCCACGAGCAGTACTTC. Protein product: CASTAGTGRHEQYF.

The chain employs TRBV28 and TRBJ1-4; 8 bases are a match to TRBD1. This CDR3 region has 15 residues. V was pared by 2 bases and J by 6 bases, with 5 bases of the junction left unmatched. Germline loops: CDR1 MDHEN, CDR2 SYDVKM. The CDR3, as DNA: TGTGCCAGCAGTTTACCCGGGACAGGTTATGAAAAACTGTTTTTT. Protein sequence: CASSLPGTGYEKLFF.

The gene calls are TRBV19 and TRBJ1-1; TRBD1 aligns across 8 bases. The CDR3 extends over 13 amino acids. Trimming cost V 8 bases and J 1 base; bases outside gene matches: 3. From germline, CDR1 is LNHDA and CDR2 SQIVND (reference sequence). CDR3 coding DNA: TGTGCCAGTTCACAGGGGGGGAACACTGAAGCTTTCTTT. Its protein product is CASSQGGNTEAFF.

The chain recombines TRBV11-2 with TRBJ1-2; TRBD1 matches at 7 bases. The CDR3 runs 14 residues. V lost 5 bases to trimming and J lost 0 bases; unmatched junction nucleotides: 3. Germline loops: CDR1 SGHAT, CDR2 FQNNGV. DNA of the CDR3: TGTGCCAGCAGCCCCGGGACAGCTAACTATGGCTACACCTTC. This gives the protein CASSPGTANYGYTF.

CDR3 DNA: TGCGCCAGCAGACTAATCCCAAGCACAGATACGCAGTATTTT. It yields the protein CASRLIPSTDTQYF. The V and J genes are TRBV5-1 and TRBJ2-3; no clear D gene. CDR1 and CDR2 from the germline V gene are SGHRS and YFSETQ. The V end lost 5 bases, the J end lost 0 bases, and 10 bases lay between the germline ends. The CDR3 loop spans 14 amino acids.

The V gene is TRBV7-9, the J gene TRBJ2-7; D is unclear. CDR1 and CDR2 (germline): SEHNR, FQNEAQ (reference sequence). The CDR3 is 14 residues long. V was shortened by 1 base and J by 0 bases, with 7 bases between the two germline ends. The DNA of the CDR3 is TGTGCCAGCAGCTTAGTGGGCAGCTCCTACGAGCAGTACTTC. Its protein product is CASSLVGSSYEQYF.

The chain combines TRBV15 with TRBJ2-7; 7 positions match TRBD1. The junction had 16 bases not matched to a gene; V was cut back by 5 bases and J by 3 bases. This CDR3 region has 17 residues. Germline CDR1 reads LNHNV; CDR2 reads YYDKDF (reference sequence). The CDR3 coding sequence is TGTGCCACCAGCGGGACGACAGGGCCGGGGATCTACTACGAGCAGTACTTC. Translated, it gives CATSGTTGPGIYYEQYF.

V is TRBV6-1 and J is TRBJ2-1; 9 nucleotides match TRBD2. CDR1 is MNHNS and CDR2 is SASEGT in the germline V gene. Trimming at V came to 6 bases and at J to 4 bases, leaving 4 bases not matched to a gene. The CDR3 covers 14 residues. CDR3 nucleotides: TGTGCCAGCAGAGGACTAGCGATATACAATGAGCAGTTCTTC. Residues: CASRGLAIYNEQFF.

The chain has TRBV29-1 and TRBJ1-5; TRBD1 matches at 11 bases. V lost 7 bases to trimming and J lost 6 bases; unmatched junction nucleotides: 8. This CDR3 comprises 14 residues. Germline values: CDR1 SQVTM, CDR2 ANQGSEA. The CDR3 loop is CSASSGTGGQPQHF. CDR3 coding DNA: TGCAGCGCATCTAGCGGGACAGGGGGTCAGCCCCAGCATTTT.

The chain couples TRBV7-3 to TRBJ2-3; D not certain. The CDR3 is made up of 14 amino acids. Looked up from germline, CDR1 is SGHTA and CDR2 is FQGTGA. V was cut by 5 bases and J by 1 base, with 10 bases left in between. The CDR3 loop is CASSRFGGTDTQYF. The CDR3 DNA follows: TGTGCCAGCAGCCGCTTCGGTGGCACAGATACGCAGTATTTT.

The V call is TRBV27, the J call TRBJ1-2, with 10 positions matching TRBD1. CDR1 and CDR2 (germline): MNHEY, SMNVEV (reference sequence). The CDR3 contains 14 residues. With 9 bases clipped from V and 8 bases from J, the junction kept 12 bases outside the gene matches. The CDR3 bases are TGTGCCAGTTCCCGGGACAGGGGAGGGAAAGGCTACACCTTC. Its translation: CASSRDRGGKGYTF.

This chain connects TRBV25-1 to TRBJ1-1; no definite D call. This CDR3 spans 13 amino acids. Trimming stripped 2 bases from V and 1 base from J, with 5 bases between. Germline CDR1 is MGHDK and CDR2 is SYGVNS. The CDR3 is CASSEGRNTEAFF. The CDR3 DNA follows: TGTGCCAGCAGTGAAGGCAGGAACACTGAAGCTTTCTTT.

The rearrangement uses TRBV9 and TRBJ2-1; D is unresolved. Trimming left V 0 bases short and J 2 bases short, with 12 bases between. CDR1 and CDR2 (germline): SGDLS, YYNGEE. The CDR3 consists of 16 residues. CDR3 DNA: TGTGCCAGCAGCGTAGTCGTGACTTTAGCCTACAATGAGCAGTTCTTC. The encoded protein is CASSVVVTLAYNEQFF.

V and J are TRBV11-2 and TRBJ1-3, with D unresolved. The germline V gene has CDR1 SGHAT and CDR2 FQNNGV. V gave up 1 base and J gave up 0 bases, with 7 bases separating them. This CDR3 is 15 amino acids long. As DNA, the CDR3 is TGTGCCAGCAGCTTAGGGGCGACCTCTGGAAACACCATATATTTT. Translated, it gives CASSLGATSGNTIYF.

This chain joins TRBV6-1 and TRBJ1-5; TRBD1 agrees at 9 bases. With 0 bases clipped from V and 6 bases from J, the junction kept 9 bases outside the gene matches. The V gene's germline CDR1 is MNHNS and CDR2 SASEGT. The CDR3 spans 17 residues. This CDR3 is CASSEAPDRGEGQPQHF. DNA of the CDR3: TGTGCCAGCAGTGAAGCGCCCGACAGGGGGGAGGGTCAGCCCCAGCATTTT.

V and J are TRBV28 and TRBJ2-5; 13 bases align to TRBD2. From germline, CDR1 is MDHEN and CDR2 SYDVKM. The CDR3 is 16 residues long. The V and J ends lost 7 bases and 2 bases, in that order; junction bases with no gene match: 7. The CDR3 DNA sequence: TGTGCCAGCATCCCGGGACTAGCGGGAAAGCAAGAGACCCAGTACTTC. This encodes CASIPGLAGKQETQYF. Variable domain in full (rest from reference TRBV28 and TRBJ2-5): DVKVTQSSRYLVKRTGEKVFLECVQDMDHENMFWYRQDPGLGLRLIYFSYDVKMKEKGDIPEGYSVSREKKERFSLILESASTNQTSMYLCASIPGLAGKQETQYFGPGTRLLVL.

The chain links TRBV30 to TRBJ2-5; 8 bases align to TRBD2. Germline CDR1 GTSNPN, CDR2 SVGIG (reference sequence). V lost 4 bases, J lost 0 bases, and 4 bases stayed unmatched. This CDR3 has 14 residues. CDR3 sequence: CAWTTSGDQETQYF. CDR3 coding DNA: TGTGCCTGGACTACTAGCGGTGACCAAGAGACCCAGTACTTC.

The chain couples TRBV5-5 to TRBJ1-1; D is unclear. Trimming removed 5 bases from V and 0 bases from J, with 8 bases in between. The length of the CDR3 is 13 residues. Germline values: CDR1 SGHKS, CDR2 YYEKEE (reference sequence). DNA of the CDR3: TGTGCCAGCAGTTGGCTCATGAACACTGAAGCTTTCTTT. Encoded protein: CASSWLMNTEAFF.

V is TRBV11-3 and J is TRBJ2-2; tentative D call: TRBD2 (6 bases). CDR3 length: 16 amino acids. V was shortened by 2 bases and J by 7 bases, with 17 bases between the two germline ends. Germline V gene lookup returns CDR1 SGHNT and CDR2 YENEEA. CDR3 sequence (DNA): TGTGCCAGCAGCTTACATGGCGCGGGGCTCGGCGGGGAGCTGTTTTTT. Its translation is CASSLHGAGLGGELFF.

J is TRBJ1-1 and V is TRBV4-3; D unclear. CDR1 and CDR2 (germline): LGHNA, YSLEER. Trimming removed 0 bases from V and 5 bases from J, with 7 bases in between. The CDR3 runs to 13 residues. As DNA, the CDR3 is TGCGCCAGCAGCCAAGAGACATGGACTGAAGCTTTCTTT. Translation gives CASSQETWTEAFF.

The chain recombines TRBV29-1 with TRBJ1-4; D may be TRBD1 (5 bases). This CDR3 has 14 amino acids. Per germline, CDR1 SQVTM and CDR2 ANQGSEA. The V end lost 0 bases, the J end lost 6 bases, and 11 bases lay between the germline ends. The CDR3 loop is CSVEDRVGDEKLFF. DNA of the CDR3: TGCAGCGTTGAAGACAGGGTTGGCGATGAAAAACTGTTTTTT.

DNA of the CDR3: TGTGCCAGCAGCTTTCCTAGCGGGGGGGAAACCGGGGAGCTGTTTTTT. Amino acid sequence: CASSFPSGGETGELFF. V and J are TRBV5-4 and TRBJ2-2; 12 bases fit TRBD2. The CDR3 has 16 residues. The junction had 4 bases not matched to a gene; V was cut back by 2 bases and J by 5 bases. Germline assignment: CDR1 SGHNT and CDR2 YYREEE (reference sequence).

The rearrangement joins TRBV19 to TRBJ2-2, with D maybe TRBD2 (5 bases). The CDR3 is made up of 15 amino acids. Germline loops: CDR1 LNHDA, CDR2 SQIVND (reference sequence). V lost 0 bases to trimming and J lost 4 bases, with 9 bases between them. The DNA of the CDR3 is TGTGCCAGTAGTATAGAGGGAGTCAGCACCGGGGAGCTGTTTTTT. Translating it yields CASSIEGVSTGELFF.

This chain joins TRBV30 and TRBJ1-4; 9 bases line up with TRBD1. Germline V gene lookup returns CDR1 GTSNPN and CDR2 SVGIG (reference sequence). The CDR3 contains 11 residues. J lost 11 bases, V lost 5 bases, and 3 bases had no gene match. Here the CDR3 DNA reads TGTGCCTGGGGGGGGACAGGGAAACTGTTTTTT. Translated: CAWGGTGKLFF.

This rearrangement joins TRBV30 to TRBJ1-2; D may be TRBD1 (6 bases). The CDR3 consists of 16 residues. In germline, CDR1 is GTSNPN, CDR2 SVGIG (reference sequence). Trimming pared 0 bases from V and 0 bases from J, leaving 14 bases between. The CDR3 sequence: CAWSVSGATANYGYTF. CDR3 DNA sequence: TGTGCCTGGAGTGTGTCAGGGGCCACTGCTAACTATGGCTACACCTTC.

J is TRBJ2-7 and V is TRBV6-5; 8 bases are a match to TRBD2. Looked up from germline, CDR1 is MNHEY and CDR2 is SVGAGI. The V gene end was trimmed by 8 bases and the J gene end by 4 bases; junction bases not matched to a gene: 7. This CDR3 region has 13 residues. This CDR3 is CASADGRGYEQYF. CDR3 nucleotide sequence: TGTGCCAGCGCGGACGGGAGGGGATACGAGCAGTACTTC.

The gene calls are TRBV7-2 and TRBJ1-5; tentative D call: TRBD1 (6 bases). This CDR3 comprises 14 residues. From germline, CDR1 is SGHTA and CDR2 FQGNSA. The V and J ends lost 5 bases and 4 bases respectively, with 12 bases between them. CDR3 region: CASSRGGSNQPQHF. In DNA form, the CDR3 reads TGTGCCAGCAGCCGAGGGGGTTCTAATCAGCCCCAGCATTTT.